Listed below are T cell receptor beta chains from one sample, sequenced in a study of cytomegalovirus exposure and HLA in healthy donors. Only in-frame clones appear in the TCRdb table, and some are missing; sequencing was by immunoSEQ multiplex PCR. The sample gives almost 65,000 clones, about 89% of which show up once; over 1.5% is in the top ten. Sequenced: PBMCs. The receptors stem from a woman younger than 30 in good health and CMV-seronegative. Each CDR3 is given with its conserved first and last residue. Each record gives: J gene, V gene, clone size, D gene, CDR3 protein, CDR3 DNA. D genes are given only for firm matches. Clone size is stated in some rows and not others, as once, few, many or a class when expanded.

>TRBJ2-5|TRBV29-1|.|TRBD2
CSVGLAGETQYF
TGCAGCGTGGGACTAGCAGGAGAGACCCAGTACTTC
>TRBJ2-7|TRBV6-6|once|.
CASGTNGYEQYF
TGTGCCAGCGGGACAAATGGGTACGAGCAGTACTTC
>TRBJ2-5|TRBV29-1|.|TRBD2
CSVSRTSGVETQYF
TGCAGCGTTTCCCGGACTAGCGGGGTGGAGACCCAGTACTTC
>TRBJ2-3|TRBV7-9|few|.
CASSFDLALAGADTQYF
TGTGCCAGCAGCTTCGATCTTGCGTTGGCAGGGGCCGATACGCAGTATTTT
>TRBJ1-2|TRBV4-3|.|.
CASSQIDGNYGYTF
TGCGCCAGCAGCCAGATCGACGGGAACTATGGCTACACCTTC
>TRBJ1-1|TRBV15|.|.
CATSRDYMNTEAFF
TGTGCCACCAGCAGAGATTACATGAACACTGAAGCTTTCTTT
>TRBJ1-1|TRBV27|.|.
CASSLRRGEHQNTEAFF
TGTGCCAGCAGTTTGAGGCGGGGGGAACACCAGAACACTGAAGCTTTCTTT
>TRBJ2-7|TRBV5-1|.|TRBD1
CASSLAGQGHEQYF
TGCGCCAGCAGCTTGGCAGGACAGGGCCACGAGCAGTACTTC
>TRBJ2-1|TRBV5-4|.|.
CASSPSLGSRNEQFF
TGTGCCAGCAGCCCCTCCCTCGGGAGCAGGAATGAGCAGTTCTTC
>TRBJ2-7|TRBV19|.|TRBD1
CASSIVGTGFEQYF
TGTGCCAGTAGTATAGTGGGGACAGGGTTCGAGCAGTACTTC
>TRBJ1-1|TRBV7-9|.|.
CASSLDIVNTEAFF
TGTGCCAGCAGCCTGGACATCGTGAACACTGAAGCTTTCTTT
>TRBJ1-1|TRBV7-9|few|TRBD1
CASSPGTVAEAFF
TGTGCCAGCAGCCCTGGGACAGTTGCTGAAGCTTTCTTT
>TRBJ1-5|TRBV7-2|.|TRBD1
CASSPGQAPGQPQHF
TGTGCCAGCAGCCCCGGACAGGCCCCCGGTCAGCCCCAGCATTTT
>TRBJ2-1|TRBV27|.|TRBD2
CASSFKRETEQFF
TGTGCCAGCAGTTTTAAGCGGGAGACTGAGCAGTTCTTC
>TRBJ2-7|TRBV5-4|.|.
CASSPLSGRSEQYF
TGTGCCAGCAGCCCGCTCTCGGGGAGAAGCGAGCAGTACTTC
>TRBJ2-3|TRBV27|.|TRBD2
CASSLRGRAFGDTQYF
TGTGCCAGCAGTTTACGTGGGAGGGCCTTTGGGGATACGCAGTATTTT
>TRBJ1-1|TRBV18|.|.
CASSPTSTEAFF
TGTGCCAGCTCGCCAACGAGCACTGAAGCTTTCTTT
>TRBJ1-5|TRBV4-1|.|.
CASSQDGRTGGQPQHF
TGCGCCAGCAGCCAAGATGGGCGCACGGGGGGTCAGCCCCAGCATTTT
>TRBJ2-3|TRBV4-3|few|.
CASSPTAPGTQYF
TGCGCCAGCAGCCCCACTGCTCCAGGGACGCAGTATTTT
>TRBJ2-1|TRBV27|.|TRBD2
CASSFLAGDNEQFF
TGTGCCAGCAGTTTCCTAGCGGGAGACAATGAGCAGTTCTTC
>TRBJ2-7|TRBV28|.|TRBD1
CASSPWTGGSEQYF
TGTGCCAGCAGTCCGTGGACAGGGGGGAGTGAGCAGTACTTC
>TRBJ2-6|TRBV4-2|.|.
CASSQETGSGANVLTF
TGTGCCAGCAGCCAAGAGACGGGCTCTGGGGCCAACGTCCTGACTTTC
>TRBJ2-6|TRBV28|.|TRBD2
CASSPIGAGGPKQGANVLTF
TGTGCCAGCAGTCCCATTGGAGCGGGAGGGCCTAAACAGGGGGCCAACGTCCTGACTTTC
>TRBJ1-5|TRBV4-2|.|.
CASSQVGVSGQPQHF
TGTGCCAGCAGCCAAGTCGGGGTATCCGGTCAGCCCCAGCATTTT
>TRBJ2-1|TRBV6-5|.|.
CASSHTGYRDNEQFF
TGTGCCAGCAGCCATACAGGGTATCGGGACAATGAGCAGTTCTTC
>TRBJ2-3|TRBV10-3|.|TRBD2
CAISLAGETDTQYF
TGTGCCATCAGTCTAGCGGGGGAGACAGATACGCAGTATTTT
>TRBJ2-3|TRBV7-3|.|.
CASSLYTDTQYF
TGTGCCAGCAGCTTATACACAGATACGCAGTATTTT
>TRBJ2-3|TRBV4-1|.|.
CASSQQGLIADTQYF
TGCGCCAGCAGCCAGCAAGGACTAATCGCAGATACGCAGTATTTT
>TRBJ2-5|TRBV11-1|.|TRBD2
CASSRTSGGARQETQYF
TGTGCCAGCTCACGGACTAGCGGGGGGGCCCGCCAAGAGACCCAGTACTTC
>TRBJ1-2|TRBV6-5|once|.
CASSPRPQGGYTF
TGTGCCAGCAGTCCCAGACCCCAGGGCGGCTACACCTTC
>TRBJ2-2|TRBV11-3|.|TRBD2
CASSPGRRERAGELFF
TGTGCCAGCAGCCCGGGAAGGCGGGAGAGGGCCGGGGAGCTGTTTTTT
>TRBJ2-2|TRBV30|.|.
CAWSKGGGTGELFF
TGTGCCTGGAGTAAGGGGGGGGGCACCGGGGAGCTGTTTTTT
>TRBJ1-1|TRBV4-3|.|.
CASSQDEGFYAEAFF
TGCGCCAGCAGCCAAGATGAGGGATTCTATGCTGAAGCTTTCTTT
>TRBJ2-3|TRBV19|.|.
CASSWDLNTDTQYF
TGTGCCAGTAGTTGGGACTTGAATACAGATACGCAGTATTTT
>TRBJ2-2|TRBV18|.|TRBD1
CASSLDGTGTGSTGELFF
TGTGCCAGCTCACTAGACGGAACCGGGACAGGGAGTACCGGGGAGCTGTTTTTT
>TRBJ2-3|TRBV13|.|TRBD2
CASSLRLAGVSDTQYF
TGTGCCAGCAGCTTAAGGCTAGCGGGAGTTTCAGATACGCAGTATTTT
>TRBJ1-1|TRBV27|once|.
CASSFSFDTEAFF
TGTGCCAGCAGTTTTTCGTTCGACACTGAAGCTTTCTTT
>TRBJ1-5|TRBV7-9|.|.
CASSNPGGNQPQHF
TGTGCCAGCAGCAACCCGGGGGGTAATCAGCCCCAGCATTTT
>TRBJ1-5|TRBV10-2|.|.
CASRSNRINQPQHF
TGCGCCAGCAGGAGTAACAGAATCAATCAGCCCCAGCATTTT
>TRBJ1-2|TRBV6-5|.|TRBD1
CASRKQGADYGYTF
TGTGCCAGCAGAAAACAGGGGGCGGACTATGGCTACACCTTC
>TRBJ2-5|TRBV2|.|.
CASMRVGGETQYF
TGTGCCAGCATGCGTGTGGGGGGAGAGACCCAGTACTTC
>TRBJ2-2|TRBV7-2|few|TRBD2
CASSFREAAGELFF
TGTGCCAGCAGCTTCCGGGAGGCCGCCGGGGAGCTGTTTTTT
>TRBJ1-5|TRBV7-3|.|.
CASSLATGNSNQPQHF
TGTGCCAGCAGCTTAGCGACAGGAAATAGCAATCAGCCCCAGCATTTT
>TRBJ1-1|TRBV29-1|.|.
CSVRRPLNTEAFF
TGCAGCGTTCGCAGGCCCTTGAACACTGAAGCTTTCTTT
>TRBJ1-5|TRBV30|.|.
CAWSGQYDQPQHF
TGTGCCTGGAGTGGGCAGTACGATCAGCCCCAGCATTTT
>TRBJ2-7|TRBV18|.|TRBD2
CASSPVAGTYEQYF
TGTGCCAGCTCACCGGTAGCGGGAACATACGAGCAGTACTTC
>TRBJ2-5|TRBV5-4|.|.
CASSFVGGEETQYF
TGTGCCAGCAGCTTCGTCGGCGGGGAGGAGACCCAGTACTTC
>TRBJ1-1|TRBV28|few|.
CASSLSRGNTEAFF
TGTGCCAGCAGTTTATCCAGGGGGAACACTGAAGCTTTCTTT
>TRBJ2-7|TRBV7-7|.|TRBD1
CASRPDRGVSYEQYF
TGTGCCAGCAGACCAGACAGGGGCGTCTCCTACGAGCAGTACTTC
>TRBJ1-6|TRBV30|.|.
CAWSGNRDSPLHF
TGTGCCTGGAGCGGAAACAGGGATTCACCCCTCCACTTT
>TRBJ1-2|TRBV12-2|once|.
CASRIRDRGIYGYTF
TGTGCAAGTCGCATCCGGGACAGGGGGATCTATGGCTACACCTTC
>TRBJ2-7|TRBV5-1|.|.
CASSIGMASVSYEQYF
TGCGCCAGCAGCATCGGAATGGCTAGCGTTTCCTACGAGCAGTACTTC
>TRBJ2-7|TRBV14|.|.
CASSPPRRSYEQYF
TGTGCCAGCAGCCCCCCCAGGCGCTCCTACGAGCAGTACTTC